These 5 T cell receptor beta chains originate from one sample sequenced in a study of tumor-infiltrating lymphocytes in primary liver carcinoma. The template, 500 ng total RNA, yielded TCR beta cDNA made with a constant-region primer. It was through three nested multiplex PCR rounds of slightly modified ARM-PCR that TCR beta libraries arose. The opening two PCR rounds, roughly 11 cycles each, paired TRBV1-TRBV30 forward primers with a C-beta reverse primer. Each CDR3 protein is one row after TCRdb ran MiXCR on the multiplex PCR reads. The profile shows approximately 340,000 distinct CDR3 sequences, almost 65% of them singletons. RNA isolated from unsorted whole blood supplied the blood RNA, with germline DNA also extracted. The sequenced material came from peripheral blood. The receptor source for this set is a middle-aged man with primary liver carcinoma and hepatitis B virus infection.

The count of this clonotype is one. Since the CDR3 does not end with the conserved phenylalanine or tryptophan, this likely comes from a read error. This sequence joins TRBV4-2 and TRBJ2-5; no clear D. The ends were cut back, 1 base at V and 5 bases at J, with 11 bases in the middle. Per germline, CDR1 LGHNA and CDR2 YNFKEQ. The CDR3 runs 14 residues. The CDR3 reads CASSQGVGMETQYL. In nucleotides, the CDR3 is TGTGCCAGCAGCCAAGGAGTGGGAATGGAGACCCAGTACCTC.

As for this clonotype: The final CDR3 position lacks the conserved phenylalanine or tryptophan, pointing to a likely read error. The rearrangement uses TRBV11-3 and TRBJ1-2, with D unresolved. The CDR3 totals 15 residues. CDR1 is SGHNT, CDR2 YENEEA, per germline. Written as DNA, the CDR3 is TGTGCCAACAGCTTAGCGGCAGAGGCGATCTATGGCTACACCTTA. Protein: CANSLAAEAIYGYTL.

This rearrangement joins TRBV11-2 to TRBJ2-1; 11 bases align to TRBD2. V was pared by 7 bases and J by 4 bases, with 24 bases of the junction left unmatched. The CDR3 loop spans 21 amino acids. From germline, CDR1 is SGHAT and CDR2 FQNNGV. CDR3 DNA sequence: TGTGCCAGCATCCCAGAGGGGGGACTAGCGGAGGCCAGCCCAATGTACAATGAGCAGTTCTTC. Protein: CASIPEGGLAEASPMYNEQFF.

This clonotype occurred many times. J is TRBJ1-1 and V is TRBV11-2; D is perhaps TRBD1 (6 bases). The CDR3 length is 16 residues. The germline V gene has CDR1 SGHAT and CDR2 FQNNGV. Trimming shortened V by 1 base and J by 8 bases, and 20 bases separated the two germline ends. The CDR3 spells CASSLGTDSPGGEAFF. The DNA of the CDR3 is TGTGCCAGCAGCTTAGGGACAGACAGCCCGGGAGGAGAAGCTTTCTTT.

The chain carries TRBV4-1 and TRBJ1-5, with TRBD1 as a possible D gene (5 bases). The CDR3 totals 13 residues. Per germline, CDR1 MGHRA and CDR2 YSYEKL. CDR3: CTISQDVRGPQHF. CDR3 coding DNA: TGCACCATCAGCCAAGATGTTAGGGGACCCCAGCATTTT.